The sequence of this T cell receptor beta chain was determined in a study of sequential checkpoint blockade in melanoma. Study-wide background: After both sequences, patients received maintenance nivolumab.

The treatment here: randomized to nivolumab then ipilimumab (arm A) or the reverse (arm B). None of the patients previously received DNA-damaging chemotherapy. From thawed PBMCs, live CD3+CD8+ cells negative for CD19 and CD56 were sorted. Here immunoSEQ multiplex PCR was the method, and the copy in TCRdb shows in-frame clones only, minus some. This table has roughly 20,000 clones, about four fifths appearing once. This clone was seen once. In germline, CDR1 is MDHEN, CDR2 SYDVKM. After removal of 2 bases from V and 4 bases from J, the junction contained 7 bases not matched to a gene. The CDR3 is 16 amino acids.

This clonotype was obtained from a human donor with melanoma. V is TRBV28 and J is TRBJ2-3; 9 positions match TRBD2. The sequencing used CD8+ T cells sorted from blood (inferred from file names), collected from a patient given nivolumab and ipilimumab in sequence. CDR3 nucleotide sequence: TGTGCCAGCAGTTTAGGGGCGGGAGGGCCCTCAGATACGCAGTATTTT. Translation: CASSLGAGGPSDTQYF.